These T cell receptor beta chains were read from a single sample in a study of cytomegalovirus exposure and HLA in healthy donors. Here immunoSEQ multiplex PCR was the method, and the copy in TCRdb shows in-frame clones only, minus some. The sample has approximately 160,000 clones, 68% seen once. Sequenced input: PBMCs. These receptors were obtained from a middle-aged man in good health and CMV-seronegative. The CDR3 runs from the conserved cysteine through the conserved F or W. The D gene is left open where the match is weak. Size is omitted from some rows. Given values are once, few, many or a class for expanded clones.

J gene	clone size	D gene	V gene	CDR3 protein	CDR3 DNA
TRBJ1-5	.	TRBD1	TRBV11-2	CASSLQGASVQPQHF	TGTGCCAGCAGCTTACAGGGGGCGAGTGTCCAGCCCCAGCATTTT
TRBJ2-1	.	TRBD1	TRBV18	CASSPLQGASYNEQFF	TGTGCCAGCTCACCGCTCCAGGGGGCTTCCTACAATGAGCAGTTCTTC
TRBJ2-3	.	TRBD1	TRBV11-2	CASSLAGQTDTQYF	TGTGCCAGCAGCTTAGCGGGACAGACAGATACGCAGTATTTT
TRBJ1-1	few	.	TRBV4-1	CASSQDKGRAHNTEAFF	TGCGCCAGCAGCCAAGATAAGGGCAGGGCTCACAACACTGAAGCTTTCTTT
TRBJ1-5	.	.	TRBV2	CASSTSRVLNQPQHF	TGTGCCAGCTCTACTTCCCGGGTGCTTAATCAGCCCCAGCATTTT
TRBJ2-5	.	.	TRBV27	CASSSLGGGETQYF	TGTGCCAGCAGTTCCCTAGGGGGGGGCGAGACCCAGTACTTC
TRBJ2-7	.	TRBD1	TRBV4-2	CASSPSGQASYEQYF	TGTGCCAGCAGCCCGAGCGGACAGGCCTCCTACGAGCAGTACTTC
TRBJ2-1	once	TRBD2	TRBV4-2	CASSQDPSGGSYNEQFF	TGTGCCAGCAGCCAAGATCCAAGCGGGGGCTCCTACAATGAGCAGTTCTTC
TRBJ1-6	.	TRBD1	TRBV10-3	CAISGGTGKGSYNSPLHF	TGTGCCATCAGTGGGGGGACAGGGAAAGGGTCCTATAATTCACCCCTCCACTTT
TRBJ1-5	.	.	TRBV6-1	CASSEEAGRGNQPQHF	TGTGCCAGCAGTGAAGAGGCAGGGAGGGGCAATCAGCCCCAGCATTTT
TRBJ2-7	.	.	TRBV10-3	CAISGGGPRGSSYEQYF	TGTGCCATCAGTGGAGGGGGCCCACGGGGGAGCTCCTACGAGCAGTACTTC
TRBJ2-7	.	.	TRBV5-1	CASSSPEALTPPYEQYF	TGCGCCAGCAGCTCCCCGGAGGCGTTGACACCTCCCTACGAGCAGTACTTC
TRBJ2-2	.	.	TRBV7-2	CASSMTDNTGELFF	TGTGCCAGCAGCATGACAGATAACACCGGGGAGCTGTTTTTT
TRBJ1-2	.	.	TRBV6-5	CASSPVAGRGYGYTF	TGTGCCAGCAGCCCAGTTGCGGGAAGGGGCTATGGCTACACCTTC
TRBJ2-4	.	.	TRBV6-6	CASSNQDSLAKNIQYF	TGTGCCAGCAGTAACCAGGACAGCCTAGCCAAAAACATTCAGTACTTC
TRBJ1-1	few	TRBD1	TRBV5-4	CASSSRTGGFTEAFF	TGTGCCAGCAGCTCTAGGACAGGGGGATTCACTGAAGCTTTCTTT
TRBJ1-2	.	TRBD1	TRBV6-5	CASSSTQGAYGYTF	TGTGCCAGCAGTTCCACACAGGGGGCGTATGGCTACACCTTC